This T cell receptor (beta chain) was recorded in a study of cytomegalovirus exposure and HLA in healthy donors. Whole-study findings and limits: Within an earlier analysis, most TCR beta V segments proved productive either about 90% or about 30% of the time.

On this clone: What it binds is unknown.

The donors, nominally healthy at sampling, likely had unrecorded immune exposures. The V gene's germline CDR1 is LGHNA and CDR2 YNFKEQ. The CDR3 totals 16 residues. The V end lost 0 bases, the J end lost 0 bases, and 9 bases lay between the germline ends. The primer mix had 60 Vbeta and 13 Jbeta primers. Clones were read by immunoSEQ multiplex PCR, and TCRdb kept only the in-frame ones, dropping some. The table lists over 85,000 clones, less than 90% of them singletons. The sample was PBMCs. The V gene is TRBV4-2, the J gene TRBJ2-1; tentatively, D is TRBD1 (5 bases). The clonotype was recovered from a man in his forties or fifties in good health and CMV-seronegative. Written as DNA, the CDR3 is TGTGCCAGCAGCCAAGATCCAGGGAACTCCTACAATGAGCAGTTCTTC. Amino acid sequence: CASSQDPGNSYNEQFF.